Detailed here is one T cell receptor (beta chain). This entry belongs to a study of blood T cell repertoires in COVID-19. The CDR3 spans 13 residues. Germline CDR1 and CDR2: MNHNY and SVGAGI (reference sequence). V shed 2 bases and J shed 5 bases, with 9 bases lying between them. Study members were between roughly 18 and 100 years old and lived in 20 to 30 US regions. Sequenced by immunoSEQ multiplex PCR; TCRdb stores in-frame clones only, minus some. The sample lists about 500,000 clones, 87% seen once, with 0.7% in the top ten. The origin of this receptor is a woman between 18 and 29 years old who had recovered from COVID-19. This chain uses TRBV6-6 with TRBJ1-1, with D perhaps TRBD1 (6 bases). The sequencing input was PBMCs or T cells enriched from blood (not recorded which). The CDR3 DNA follows: TGTGCCAGCAGTTACCTTGGACAGACTGAAGCTTTCTTT. As protein: CASSYLGQTEAFF.